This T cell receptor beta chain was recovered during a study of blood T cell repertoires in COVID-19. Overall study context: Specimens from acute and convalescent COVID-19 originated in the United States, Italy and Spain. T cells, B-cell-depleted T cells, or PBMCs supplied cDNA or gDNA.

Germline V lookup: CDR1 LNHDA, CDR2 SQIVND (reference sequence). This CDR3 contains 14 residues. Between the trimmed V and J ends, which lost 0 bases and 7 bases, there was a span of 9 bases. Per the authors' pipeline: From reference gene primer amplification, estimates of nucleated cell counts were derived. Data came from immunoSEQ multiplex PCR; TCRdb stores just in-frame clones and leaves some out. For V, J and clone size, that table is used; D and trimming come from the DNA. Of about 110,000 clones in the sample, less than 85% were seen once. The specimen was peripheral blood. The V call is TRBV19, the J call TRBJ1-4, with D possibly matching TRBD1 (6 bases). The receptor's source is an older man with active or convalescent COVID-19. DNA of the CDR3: TGTGCCAGTAGTATAGATACAGGGCCTGAAAAACTGTTTTTT. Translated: CASSIDTGPEKLFF.